This TCR beta chain was identified in a study of blood T cell repertoires in COVID-19. Study-wide background: Both acute and convalescent COVID-19 samples were obtained from the United States, Italy and Spain. From T cells, B-cell-depleted T cells, or PBMCs came the material, which was cDNA or gDNA.

Seattle patient enrollment occurred during active infection, with longitudinal follow-up thereafter. Original analysis: Researchers report that nucleated cell counts were estimated from reference gene primer amplification. TCRdb's copy holds only in-frame clones and misses some; the assay was immunoSEQ multiplex PCR. V, J and clone size are those of that table, while D and trimming were read from the DNA. Of more than 200,000 clones listed, 84% are singletons. Germline V gene lookup returns CDR1 MDHEN and CDR2 SYDVKM. The CDR3 has 14 amino acids. Trimming left V 5 bases short and J 4 bases short, with 14 bases between.

The sequence was obtained from an elderly woman with COVID-19, enrolled during active disease. The sample taken for sequencing was peripheral blood. The genes are TRBV28 and TRBJ1-2, with a weak D call TRBD1 (6 bases). The CDR3 loop reads CASSPPRGTYGYTF. For the CDR3, the DNA is TGTGCCAGCAGTCCCCCGAGGGGGACCTATGGCTACACCTTC.